Listed here are 27 T cell receptor beta chains from one sample, sequenced in a study of blood T cell repertoires in COVID-19. Profiling relied on immunoSEQ multiplex PCR, and the TCRdb table lists in-frame clones only, not all of them. The sample lists nearly 350,000 clones; under 95% were seen once. The sample consisted of peripheral blood. Source of these receptors: a woman between 18 and 29 years old who had recovered from COVID-19.

This chain connects TRBV18 to TRBJ2-3; D is perhaps TRBD1 (5 bases). This CDR3 is 16 amino acids long. Per germline, CDR1 KGHSH and CDR2 LQKENI. V lost 0 bases, J lost 2 bases, and 12 bases lay in between. The CDR3 bases are TGTGCCAGCTCACCACCTGGGCGGACATCCACAGATACGCAGTATTTT. Translation: CASSPPGRTSTDTQYF.

Of note for this clone: Additional DNA sequences in this sample encode the identical CDR3. V usage is TRBV5-1 and J usage is TRBJ2-5; 7 bases align to TRBD1. V lost 0 bases, J lost 5 bases, and 4 bases stayed unmatched. Germline CDR1 reads SGHRS; CDR2 reads YFSETQ. The CDR3 spans 14 residues. The CDR3 DNA reads TGCGCCAGCAGCTTGGGACAGGGCGGGGAGACCCAGTACTTC. It yields the protein CASSLGQGGETQYF. Based on the CDR3 plus reference TRBV5-1 and TRBJ2-5, the full variable domain is KAGVTQTPRYLIKTRGQQVTLSCSPISGHRSVSWYQQTPGQGLQFLFEYFSETQRNKGNFPGRFSGRQFSNSRSEMNVSTLELGDSALYLCASSLGQGGETQYFGPGTRLLVL.

This chain uses TRBV27 with TRBJ2-2; tentative D call: TRBD2 (6 bases). This CDR3 is built from 18 residues. CDR1 MNHEY and CDR2 SMNVEV come from the germline V gene (reference sequence). Trimming left V 7 bases short and J 0 bases short, with 21 bases between. The DNA of the CDR3 is TGTGCCAGCATGGTTCAAGGGGCCGGGGGTCCGAACACCGGGGAGCTGTTTTTT. It yields the protein CASMVQGAGGPNTGELFF.

In its sample, this clone was seen once. The chain uses TRBV9 and TRBJ2-1, with D maybe TRBD2 (5 bases). Germline lookup yields CDR1 SGDLS and CDR2 YYNGEE. The CDR3 is made up of 13 amino acids. V lost 3 bases, J lost 7 bases, and 11 bases lay in between. In DNA, the CDR3 is TGTGCCAGCAGCGGAGGACTTAGAAATGAGCAGTTCTTC. Its translation: CASSGGLRNEQFF.

This chain uses TRBV6-1 with TRBJ2-1; D is possibly TRBD2 (5 bases). The germline V gene has CDR1 MNHNS and CDR2 SASEGT. There are 13 residues in the CDR3. V gave up 3 bases and J gave up 4 bases, with 7 bases separating them. The CDR3 region has the DNA TGTGCCAGCAGTGAGGACTTATACAATGAGCAGTTCTTC. This encodes CASSEDLYNEQFF.

This chain connects TRBV28 to TRBJ2-1, with 8 positions matching TRBD1. V was pared by 6 bases and J by 4 bases, with 11 bases of the junction left unmatched. Looked up from germline, CDR1 is MDHEN and CDR2 is SYDVKM. The CDR3 sequence is 16 residues long. The CDR3 here is CASSNEQGASYNEQFF. For the CDR3, the DNA is TGTGCCAGCAGCAATGAGCAGGGGGCTTCGTACAATGAGCAGTTCTTC.

The chain is built from TRBV5-1 and TRBJ2-5, with 11 bases identical to TRBD2. The CDR3 is 17 residues long. Germline CDR1 is SGHRS and CDR2 is YFSETQ. Losses at the gene ends were 7 bases for V and 6 bases for J; bases not matched to a gene: 17. DNA for the CDR3: TGCGCCAGCGGGAACGAAATAGCGGGAGGGCTCATGAAGACCCAGTACTTC. It encodes CASGNEIAGGLMKTQYF.

V is TRBV5-1 and J is TRBJ2-5, with TRBD2 identical over 10 bases. The V gene's germline CDR1 is SGHRS and CDR2 YFSETQ. V dropped 0 bases and J dropped 4; count of bases not matched to a gene: 3. This CDR3 comprises 15 residues. The CDR3: CASSLAPSGGETQYF. In DNA, the CDR3 is TGCGCCAGCAGCTTGGCCCCTAGCGGGGGAGAGACCCAGTACTTC.

The V gene is TRBV5-1, the J gene TRBJ1-4, with D tentatively TRBD1 (5 bases). Germline V gene lookup returns CDR1 SGHRS and CDR2 YFSETQ. This CDR3 region has 15 residues. V was trimmed by 2 bases and J by 4 bases, leaving 12 bases between them. The CDR3 DNA is TGCGCCAGCAGCTTACGCGGGACGGATAATGAAAAACTGTTTTTT. Its translation is CASSLRGTDNEKLFF.

The J gene is TRBJ1-6, the V gene TRBV7-2; D gene ambiguous. Germline CDR1 SGHTA, CDR2 FQGNSA. The CDR3 extends over 17 amino acids. Between the trimmed V and J ends, which lost 5 bases and 0 bases, there was a span of 14 bases. The CDR3 DNA sequence: TGTGCCAGCAGCCCGTGGTTGGCAAGCTCCTATAATTCACCCCTCCACTTT. Its translation: CASSPWLASSYNSPLHF.

The genes are TRBV5-6 and TRBJ1-5; 10 positions agree with TRBD1. The germline V gene has CDR1 SGHDT and CDR2 YYEEEE. After removal of 4 bases from V and 5 bases from J, the junction contained 12 bases not matched to a gene. This CDR3 is built from 17 residues. DNA for the CDR3: TGTGCCAGCAGCCGATATATCGGGACAGGGGATTATCAGCCCCAGCATTTT. This translates into CASSRYIGTGDYQPQHF.

The chain is built from TRBV7-9 and TRBJ2-7, with 7 bases lining up with TRBD2. The trim removed 2 bases at V and 4 bases at J, leaving 2 bases unmatched. The length of the CDR3 is 13 residues. Germline values: CDR1 SEHNR, CDR2 FQNEAQ (reference sequence). The CDR3 sequence is CASSLIGGYEQYV. In DNA, the CDR3 is TGTGCCAGCAGCTTAATCGGGGGGTACGAGCAGTACGTC.

V gene TRBV6-5 combines with J gene TRBJ1-1; D not resolved. Per the germline V gene, CDR1 is MNHEY and CDR2 is SVGAGI. This CDR3 has 15 residues. V was shortened by 2 bases and J by 6 bases, with 16 bases between the two germline ends. The CDR3 is CASSYVGNRGSEAFF. The CDR3 nucleotides read TGTGCCAGCAGTTACGTCGGTAACCGAGGGTCTGAAGCTTTCTTT.

This clone has a handful of counts. The V and J genes are TRBV3-1 (or the pseudogene TRBV3-2) and TRBJ2-2; no clear D gene. The ends were cut back, 2 bases at V and 4 bases at J, with 5 bases in the middle. The CDR3 extends over 13 amino acids. Germline V gene lookup returns CDR1 LGHDT and CDR2 YNNKEL (reference sequence). The CDR3 DNA is TGTGCCAGCAGCCAAACTTTCACCGGGGAGCTGTTTTTT. Translated, it gives CASSQTFTGELFF.

The chain joins TRBV7-9 to TRBJ2-1; the match to TRBD2 covers 7 bases. Trimming at V came to 6 bases and at J to 12 bases, leaving 14 bases not matched to a gene. Germline CDR1 and CDR2: SEHNR and FQNEAQ (reference sequence). This CDR3 is built from 14 residues. Here the CDR3 reads CASSPLARGWGQFF. The CDR3 bases are TGTGCCAGCAGTCCACTAGCGCGGGGTTGGGGGCAGTTCTTC.

The J gene is TRBJ2-3, the V gene TRBV4-1, with 8 bases fitting TRBD2. V lost 1 base, J lost 2 bases, and 14 bases stayed unmatched. The germline V gene encodes CDR1 MGHRA and CDR2 YSYEKL. CDR3 size: 19 residues. The CDR3 bases are TGCGCCAGCAGCCAAGTGGGCCCGGTGGGTAGCGGGATCACAGATACGCAGTATTTT. Its translation is CASSQVGPVGSGITDTQYF.

This chain joins TRBV27 and TRBJ2-2; D is unclear. Germline lookup yields CDR1 MNHEY and CDR2 SMNVEV (reference sequence). The CDR3 is made up of 13 amino acids. V lost 3 bases to trimming and J lost 7 bases, with 9 bases between them. This CDR3 reads CASSFPGGGELFF. CDR3 nucleotide sequence: TGTGCCAGCAGTTTCCCGGGTGGCGGGGAGCTGTTTTTT.

The rearrangement links TRBV24-1 to TRBJ2-3, with TRBD2 matching 7 bases. The CDR3 length is 14 residues. V lost 1 base and J lost 6; bases outside the gene matches: 3. Germline values: CDR1 KGHDR, CDR2 SFDVKD. This chain's CDR3 is CATSDFGGGDTQYF. In nucleotides, the CDR3 is TGTGCCACCAGTGATTTCGGGGGAGGGGATACGCAGTATTTT.

The genes are TRBV9 and TRBJ2-1; 12 bases agree with TRBD2. The CDR3 sequence is 17 residues long. Germline lookup yields CDR1 SGDLS and CDR2 YYNGEE. V lost 5 bases to trimming and J lost 6 bases; unmatched junction nucleotides: 12. CDR3 sequence reads: CASSPQGLAGLSNEQFF. CDR3 nucleotide sequence: TGTGCCAGCAGTCCCCAAGGACTAGCGGGACTTAGCAATGAGCAGTTCTTC.

The sample holds a few counts of this clone. The chain carries TRBV7-9 and TRBJ2-1; possibly TRBD1 for D (6 bases). Germline CDR1 SEHNR, CDR2 FQNEAQ (reference sequence). V was cut by 5 bases and J by 5 bases, with 16 bases left in between. The CDR3 contains 15 residues. For the CDR3, the DNA is TGTGCCAGCAGCGCATACATGGACAGACACAATGAGCAGTTCTTC. It yields the protein CASSAYMDRHNEQFF.

The chain employs TRBV5-1 and TRBJ2-1; no clear D. This CDR3 comprises 13 residues. Trimming left V 4 bases short and J 5 bases short, with 10 bases between. Germline assignment: CDR1 SGHRS and CDR2 YFSETQ. CDR3 residues: CASSTQRNNEQFF. Written as DNA, the CDR3 is TGCGCCAGCAGCACCCAGCGAAACAATGAGCAGTTCTTC. Together with reference TRBV5-1 and TRBJ2-1, the CDR3 gives the full variable domain: KAGVTQTPRYLIKTRGQQVTLSCSPISGHRSVSWYQQTPGQGLQFLFEYFSETQRNKGNFPGRFSGRQFSNSRSEMNVSTLELGDSALYLCASSTQRNNEQFFGPGTRLTVL.

The chain carries TRBV27 and TRBJ1-1; D gene ambiguous. Germline values: CDR1 MNHEY, CDR2 SMNVEV (reference sequence). V was pared by 7 bases and J by 7 bases, with 10 bases between. The CDR3 has 11 amino acids. In DNA, the CDR3 is TGTGCCAGCACCATGGGCCGTGAAGCTTTCTTT. Protein product: CASTMGREAFF.

The V call is TRBV6-5, the J call TRBJ2-5, with D hard to call. Trimming pared 6 bases from V and 0 bases from J, leaving 8 bases between. The CDR3 loop spans 13 amino acids. Germline V CDR1 and CDR2: MNHEY, SVGAGI. For the CDR3, the DNA is TGTGCCAGCAGCCTCCTAAACCAAGAGACCCAGTACTTC. This encodes CASSLLNQETQYF.

The chain combines TRBV27 with TRBJ2-2; D is perhaps TRBD1 (6 bases). Germline CDR1 MNHEY, CDR2 SMNVEV (reference sequence). This CDR3 region has 15 residues. Trimming shortened V by 7 bases and J by 1 base, and 13 bases separated the two germline ends. The CDR3 region has the DNA TGTGCCAGCAACCTCAGGGGTGGGAACACCGGGGAGCTGTTTTTT. It translates to CASNLRGGNTGELFF.

The chain is built from TRBV5-6 and TRBJ2-1; weak D call: TRBD2 (6 bases). The CDR3 has 14 amino acids. The V gene's germline CDR1 is SGHDT and CDR2 YYEEEE. V was shortened by 1 base and J by 8 bases, with 13 bases between the two germline ends. The chain's CDR3 is CASSLSGRGDEQFF. The CDR3 DNA follows: TGTGCCAGCAGCTTGTCAGGGCGCGGGGATGAGCAGTTCTTC.

This chain uses TRBV7-9 with TRBJ1-2; D is unclear. Germline CDR1 and CDR2: SEHNR and FQNEAQ (reference sequence). This CDR3 comprises 15 residues. Trimming took off 4 bases at V and 6 bases at J, with 18 bases between the two ends. Here the CDR3 DNA reads TGTGCCAGCAGCTGGAGCGGGATAGAAAACGATGGCTACACCTTC. It specifies CASSWSGIENDGYTF.

This chain uses TRBV7-2 with TRBJ1-2; TRBD1 matches 7 bases. V shed 5 bases, J shed 0 bases, and the junction held 6 bases outside the gene matches. The germline V gene encodes CDR1 SGHTA and CDR2 FQGNSA. This CDR3 has 15 amino acids. The CDR3 sequence: CASSPGQEANYGYTF. The CDR3 coding sequence is TGTGCCAGCAGCCCCGGACAGGAGGCTAACTATGGCTACACCTTC. Filled out from reference TRBV7-2 and TRBJ1-2, the complete variable domain reads GAGVSQSPSNKVTEKGKDVELRCDPISGHTALYWYRQSLGQGLEFLIYFQGNSAPDKSGLPSDRFSAERTGGSVSTLTIQRTQQEDSAVYLCASSPGQEANYGYTFGSGTRLTVV.